These T cell receptor beta chains were read from a single sample in a study of OX40 agonist ivuxolimab in advanced cancers. Measured with immunoSEQ multiplex PCR; TCRdb has only the in-frame clones, and not every one. The table includes tens of thousands of clones, around 89% detected once. The sequences come from CD4+ or CD8+ T cells sorted from blood, collected in a trial of the OX40 agonist ivuxolimab. The receptors originated from an adult with an advanced solid tumor such as melanoma, head and neck, liver or kidney cancer. Each CDR3 is given with its conserved first and last residue. A D gene is named only where the DNA matches it firmly. The size of a clone is reported for some rows only, either as once, few or many, or as a class for expanded clones.

abundance: .
d_gene: .
j_gene: TRBJ2-7
v_gene: TRBV5-1
CDR3nt: TGCGCCAGCAGCAGGGGACAAGTCTACGAGCAGTACTTC
CDR3aa: CASSRGQVYEQYF

abundance: few
d_gene: TRBD1
j_gene: TRBJ1-5
v_gene: TRBV28
CDR3nt: TGTGCCAGCGGACAGGGATTAGTCCAGCCCCAGCATTTT
CDR3aa: CASGQGLVQPQHF

abundance: .
d_gene: .
j_gene: TRBJ1-5
v_gene: TRBV4-1
CDR3nt: TGCGCCAGCAGCCGAACCTCTAATCAGCCCCAGCATTTT
CDR3aa: CASSRTSNQPQHF

abundance: .
d_gene: TRBD2
j_gene: TRBJ2-5
v_gene: TRBV7-9
CDR3nt: TGTGCCAGCAGCTCGACTTTAGCGGGAGCGGAGACCCAGTACTTC
CDR3aa: CASSSTLAGAETQYF

abundance: .
d_gene: .
j_gene: TRBJ2-3
v_gene: TRBV30
CDR3nt: TGTGCCTGGAGTCAGGTACCGAGCACAGATACGCAGTATTTT
CDR3aa: CAWSQVPSTDTQYF

abundance: .
d_gene: .
j_gene: TRBJ1-1
v_gene: TRBV18
CDR3nt: TGTGCCAGCTCACCACTGCAGGGTGTCGAAGCTTTCTTT
CDR3aa: CASSPLQGVEAFF

abundance: once
d_gene: .
j_gene: TRBJ1-4
v_gene: TRBV18
CDR3nt: TGTGCCAGCTCCTCCGGACGGCCACCTAATGAAAAACTGTTTTTT
CDR3aa: CASSSGRPPNEKLFF

abundance: few
d_gene: TRBD2
j_gene: TRBJ2-5
v_gene: TRBV4-1
CDR3nt: TGCGCCAGCAGCCTCCCGGGACTAGCTCCGGAGACCCAGTACTTC
CDR3aa: CASSLPGLAPETQYF

abundance: once
d_gene: .
j_gene: TRBJ1-2
v_gene: TRBV2
CDR3nt: TGTGCCAGCAGTCTGGGGGGGAACGGCTACACCTTC
CDR3aa: CASSLGGNGYTF

abundance: once
d_gene: TRBD2
j_gene: TRBJ2-3
v_gene: TRBV29-1
CDR3nt: TGCAGCGGCGATCGGGGGGAACGAACAGATACGCAGTATTTT
CDR3aa: CSGDRGERTDTQYF

abundance: .
d_gene: .
j_gene: TRBJ2-3
v_gene: TRBV7-5
CDR3nt: TGTGTCAGAAGCTTAGGGGCCATTAGCACAGATACGCAGTATTTT
CDR3aa: CVRSLGAISTDTQYF

abundance: .
d_gene: .
j_gene: TRBJ1-1
v_gene: TRBV18
CDR3nt: TGTGCCAGCTCACCATTCACAGAGGGGACTGAAGCTTTCTTT
CDR3aa: CASSPFTEGTEAFF

abundance: once
d_gene: TRBD1
j_gene: TRBJ1-2
v_gene: TRBV28
CDR3nt: TGTGCCAGCAGTTTTCCTAACTTACAGGGGTCCTTGGGCGGCTACACCTTC
CDR3aa: CASSFPNLQGSLGGYTF

abundance: .
d_gene: .
j_gene: TRBJ2-7
v_gene: TRBV6-5
CDR3nt: TGTGCCAGCAGTTACTCGCAACAGGCTTCCTACGAGCAGTACTTC
CDR3aa: CASSYSQQASYEQYF

abundance: .
d_gene: TRBD1
j_gene: TRBJ1-1
v_gene: TRBV4-1
CDR3nt: TGCGCCAGCAGCCTTGGGACAGGGGGCACTGAAGCTTTCTTT
CDR3aa: CASSLGTGGTEAFF

abundance: .
d_gene: .
j_gene: TRBJ1-4
v_gene: TRBV5-4
CDR3nt: TGTGCCAGCAGCGGCCCACCGGGCAATGAAAAACTGTTTTTT
CDR3aa: CASSGPPGNEKLFF

abundance: .
d_gene: .
j_gene: TRBJ2-7
v_gene: TRBV28
CDR3nt: TGTGCCAGCAGTTTATACGCCTCCTACGAGCAGTACTTC
CDR3aa: CASSLYASYEQYF

abundance: .
d_gene: .
j_gene: TRBJ2-5
v_gene: TRBV7-2
CDR3nt: TGTGCCAGCAGCCCACCGGGACTCCAAGAGACCCAGTACTTC
CDR3aa: CASSPPGLQETQYF

abundance: .
d_gene: TRBD1
j_gene: TRBJ1-2
v_gene: TRBV28
CDR3nt: TGTGCCAGCAGTTTCCCCCGGACAGGGAACTATGGCTACACCTTC
CDR3aa: CASSFPRTGNYGYTF

abundance: .
d_gene: .
j_gene: TRBJ2-2
v_gene: TRBV5-1
CDR3nt: TGCGCCAGCAGCTACTCTCGACAGACCGGGGAGCTGTTTTTT
CDR3aa: CASSYSRQTGELFF

abundance: .
d_gene: TRBD1
j_gene: TRBJ2-7
v_gene: TRBV19
CDR3nt: TGTGCCAGTAGTCCGGGGGCCGGGACAGGGACATACGAGCAGTACTTC
CDR3aa: CASSPGAGTGTYEQYF

abundance: .
d_gene: .
j_gene: TRBJ1-2
v_gene: TRBV11-2
CDR3nt: TGTGCCAGCAGCCCAGGGACCGATCGGTTCTATGGCTACACCTTC
CDR3aa: CASSPGTDRFYGYTF

abundance: .
d_gene: TRBD2
j_gene: TRBJ2-7
v_gene: TRBV25-1
CDR3nt: TGTGCCAGCAGTGAACCCCGGGGGGGGGACTCCTACGAGCAGTACTTC
CDR3aa: CASSEPRGGDSYEQYF

abundance: .
d_gene: TRBD2
j_gene: TRBJ2-5
v_gene: TRBV5-1
CDR3nt: TGCGCCAGCAGCGTGGCTTTAGCGGGCGGGAGCCAAGAGACCCAGTACTTC
CDR3aa: CASSVALAGGSQETQYF

abundance: .
d_gene: .
j_gene: TRBJ1-3
v_gene: TRBV28
CDR3nt: TGTGCCAGCAGTTTCCCCGGCTCCATATATTTT
CDR3aa: CASSFPGSIYF

abundance: few
d_gene: .
j_gene: TRBJ1-1
v_gene: TRBV19
CDR3nt: TGTGCCAGTAGTATTGGGCTGAAACAAGCTTTCTTT
CDR3aa: CASSIGLKQAFF

abundance: once
d_gene: TRBD2
j_gene: TRBJ2-7
v_gene: TRBV6-1
CDR3nt: TGTGCCAGCAGACCGGGACTAGCAGTAGTCGAGCAGTACTTC
CDR3aa: CASRPGLAVVEQYF

abundance: .
d_gene: .
j_gene: TRBJ2-3
v_gene: TRBV18
CDR3nt: TGTGCCAGCTCTCCCCACCCCCCTGGACCTAGCACAGATACGCAGTATTTT
CDR3aa: CASSPHPPGPSTDTQYF

abundance: .
d_gene: .
j_gene: TRBJ2-1
v_gene: TRBV7-8
CDR3nt: TGTGCCAGCAGCTTAGTCCCGGGCATGGGGAATGAGCAGTTCTTC
CDR3aa: CASSLVPGMGNEQFF

abundance: .
d_gene: TRBD1
j_gene: TRBJ1-5
v_gene: TRBV5-6
CDR3nt: TGTGCCAGCAGCTCCTCACAGGGGAGGAGCAATCAGCCCCAGCATTTT
CDR3aa: CASSSSQGRSNQPQHF

abundance: .
d_gene: .
j_gene: TRBJ2-3
v_gene: TRBV19
CDR3nt: TGTGCCAGTAGTAGTCCAGCGCGGAACACAGATACGCAGTATTTT
CDR3aa: CASSSPARNTDTQYF

abundance: few
d_gene: .
j_gene: TRBJ1-5
v_gene: TRBV19
CDR3nt: TGTGCCAGTAGTCCCGAAGAGGGGGTCTATCAGCCCCAGCATTTT
CDR3aa: CASSPEEGVYQPQHF

abundance: .
d_gene: .
j_gene: TRBJ2-1
v_gene: TRBV11-3
CDR3nt: TGTGCCAGCCAAGGAAGGGAATCCTACAATGAGCAGTTCTTC
CDR3aa: CASQGRESYNEQFF

abundance: .
d_gene: .
j_gene: TRBJ2-7
v_gene: TRBV7-9
CDR3nt: TGTGCCAGCAGCTTCACGCAGGGGATTACCTACGAGCAGTACTTC
CDR3aa: CASSFTQGITYEQYF

abundance: .
d_gene: TRBD1
j_gene: TRBJ1-1
v_gene: TRBV28
CDR3nt: TGTGCCACCATCGCCTTGGACAGGGCACCCCTTTTT
CDR3aa: CATIALDRAPLF

abundance: .
d_gene: .
j_gene: TRBJ1-2
v_gene: TRBV12-1
CDR3nt: TGTGCCAGCAGCTTGGTCACTGGGACAGGGGGCCGAGGCTACACCTTC
CDR3aa: CASSLVTGTGGRGYTF

abundance: .
d_gene: TRBD1
j_gene: TRBJ2-7
v_gene: TRBV6-9
CDR3nt: TGTGCCAGCACTCGGGACAGCTCCTACGAGCAGTACTTC
CDR3aa: CASTRDSSYEQYF

abundance: .
d_gene: TRBD1
j_gene: TRBJ1-4
v_gene: TRBV4-1
CDR3nt: TGCGCCAGCAGCCAAGATCTGGGGACAGATAATGAAAAACTGTTTTTT
CDR3aa: CASSQDLGTDNEKLFF

abundance: .
d_gene: .
j_gene: TRBJ2-6
v_gene: TRBV5-1
CDR3nt: TGCGCCAGCAGCTTGGGGCCCTCTGGGGCCAACGTCCTGACTTTC
CDR3aa: CASSLGPSGANVLTF

abundance: .
d_gene: TRBD1
j_gene: TRBJ1-1
v_gene: TRBV18
CDR3nt: TGTGCCAGCTCACCGGTGTACAGGGGGGAAGAGAACACTGAAGCTTTCTTT
CDR3aa: CASSPVYRGEENTEAFF

abundance: .
d_gene: .
j_gene: TRBJ1-2
v_gene: TRBV6-5
CDR3nt: TGTGCCAGCGGGGGGGGAGGTTATGGCTACACCTTC
CDR3aa: CASGGGGYGYTF

abundance: .
d_gene: .
j_gene: TRBJ1-2
v_gene: TRBV6-1
CDR3nt: TGTGCCAGCAGTGAAGCCTCAGGACAGTCTATACGTGGCTACACCTTC
CDR3aa: CASSEASGQSIRGYTF

abundance: .
d_gene: TRBD2
j_gene: TRBJ2-3
v_gene: TRBV10-3
CDR3nt: TGTGCCATCAGCCGACTAGCGGGGGCGGAAGATACGCAGTATTTT
CDR3aa: CAISRLAGAEDTQYF

abundance: .
d_gene: .
j_gene: TRBJ2-3
v_gene: TRBV27
CDR3nt: TGTGCCAGCAGTTTACAGGGGAGAACAGATACGCAGTATTTT
CDR3aa: CASSLQGRTDTQYF

abundance: .
d_gene: .
j_gene: TRBJ2-7
v_gene: TRBV11-2
CDR3nt: TGTGCCAGCAGCTTACGGCAGGGCCGGGGATCCTACGAGCAGTACTTC
CDR3aa: CASSLRQGRGSYEQYF

abundance: .
d_gene: TRBD2
j_gene: TRBJ2-3
v_gene: TRBV18
CDR3nt: TGTGCCAGCTCGTTAGCGGGAGGGCCCGCAGATACGCAGTATTTT
CDR3aa: CASSLAGGPADTQYF

abundance: .
d_gene: TRBD1
j_gene: TRBJ2-1
v_gene: TRBV10-3
CDR3nt: TGTGCCATCAGCGACAGGGGGGTAAATGAGCAGTTCTTC
CDR3aa: CAISDRGVNEQFF